Below are 26 T cell receptor beta chains sequenced from a single sample in a study of siplizumab effects on memory and regulatory T cells. Generated by immunoSEQ multiplex PCR, the TCRdb table keeps only in-frame clones and is missing some. This sample has tens of thousands of clones, with 80% to 90% found just once. The sequencing input was Tregs sorted from blood. The receptors come from a human donor in good health.

V is TRBV11-3 and J is TRBJ1-2, with D hard to call. V was cut by 2 bases and J by 4 bases, with 14 bases left in between. The CDR3 extends over 15 amino acids. The germline CDR1 and CDR2 sequences are SGHNT and YENEEA. As DNA, the CDR3 is TGTGCCAGCAGCTTATCTCACCGTGGACGCTATGGCTACACCTTC. Protein product: CASSLSHRGRYGYTF. Full variable domain (missing parts from reference TRBV11-3 and TRBJ1-2): EAGVVQSPRYKIIEKKQPVAFWCNPISGHNTLYWYLQNLGQGPELLIRYENEEAVDDSQLPKDRFSAERLKGVDSTLKIQPAELGDSAVYLCASSLSHRGRYGYTFGSGTRLTVV.

V gene TRBV2 combines with J gene TRBJ2-7, with D perhaps matching TRBD1 or TRBD2 (6 bases each). V was trimmed by 10 bases and J by 1 base, leaving 20 bases between them. Germline-derived CDR1 and CDR2 are SNHLY and FYNNEI. CDR3 length equals 15 residues. The CDR3 nucleotides read TGTGCCACCATCAGAGGGGGACTTGGTTCCTACGAGCAGTACTTC. The encoded protein is CATIRGGLGSYEQYF.

The CDR3 loop is CASSYAGVQPQHF. The CDR3 DNA reads TGTGCCAGCAGTTACGCAGGGGTCCAGCCCCAGCATTTT. The chain recombines TRBV6-6 with TRBJ1-5, with a tentative D call TRBD1 (6 bases). The germline CDR1 and CDR2 sequences are MNHNY and SVGAGI (reference sequence). The CDR3 runs to 13 residues. V was shortened by 2 bases and J by 7 bases, with 9 bases between the two germline ends.

This clone has just one count. CDR3 coding DNA: TGTGCCAGCAGCTGGCGGCGGGGCGGGACTGAAGCTTTCTTT. Its translation: CASSWRRGGTEAFF. The rearrangement joins TRBV7-9 to TRBJ1-1, with D maybe TRBD1 (5 bases). Germline V gives CDR1 SEHNR, CDR2 FQNEAQ (reference sequence). The CDR3 sequence is 14 residues long. With 4 bases removed from V and 5 bases from J, the gap between germline ends came to 14 bases.

The chain links TRBV12-5 to TRBJ2-5; 7 bases are shared with TRBD2. CDR1 is LGHNT, CDR2 FRNRAP, per germline. The CDR3 has 12 amino acids. J lost 4 bases, V lost 4 bases, and 0 bases had no gene match. The CDR3 region is CASGWGGETQYF. The CDR3 region has the DNA TGTGCTAGTGGTTGGGGGGGAGAGACCCAGTACTTC.

This clone was observed once. The chain combines TRBV6-1 with TRBJ1-5; D uncertain. The germline CDR1 and CDR2 sequences are MNHNS and SASEGT. Trimming shortened V by 7 bases and J by 1 base, and 14 bases separated the two germline ends. This CDR3 comprises 15 residues. In DNA, the CDR3 is TGTGCCAGCATCCCCCAGGTTCCCAGCAATCAGCCCCAGCATTTT. Translated, it gives CASIPQVPSNQPQHF.

This chain connects TRBV4-1 to TRBJ1-2; D call uncertain. V lost 1 base and J 2 bases, leaving 5 bases between the germline ends. Germline V lookup: CDR1 MGHRA, CDR2 YSYEKL. The CDR3 is 13 amino acids. DNA of the CDR3: TGCGCCAGCAGCCAAGGGCAAAACTATGGCTACACCTTC. The encoded protein is CASSQGQNYGYTF.

This clone was recorded a few times. The rearrangement uses TRBV25-1 and TRBJ2-7; 7 positions agree with TRBD2. The CDR3 sequence is 14 residues long. The germline CDR1 and CDR2 sequences are MGHDK and SYGVNS. V shed 4 bases, J shed 4 bases, and the junction held 7 bases outside the gene matches. CDR3 coding DNA: TGTGCCAGCAGTGTATCGGGAGGTAGGTACGAGCAGTACTTC. This translates into CASSVSGGRYEQYF.

This clone is medium-sized (0.01 to 0.1%) by share. The chain uses TRBV7-9 and TRBJ1-5; D may be TRBD1 (6 bases). Germline V gives CDR1 SEHNR, CDR2 FQNEAQ (reference sequence). This CDR3 spans 14 amino acids. The germline V and J ends were trimmed by 6 bases and 6 bases, with 15 bases remaining between them. The CDR3 reads CASSPQGFGQPQHF. CDR3 sequence (DNA): TGTGCCAGCAGTCCTCAGGGGTTTGGTCAGCCCCAGCATTTT.

The J gene is TRBJ1-3, the V gene TRBV7-2, with unresolved D. Per germline, CDR1 SGHTA and CDR2 FQGNSA. The CDR3 contains 15 residues. Deletions cut 4 bases from V and 8 bases from J, with 18 bases between. This chain's CDR3 is CASSSHSGWLHTIYF. The CDR3 DNA follows: TGTGCCAGCAGCTCCCACTCCGGGTGGTTGCACACCATATATTTT.

V usage is TRBV7-6 and J usage is TRBJ2-1; D remains unclear. CDR1 SGHVS and CDR2 FNYEAQ come from the germline V gene. CDR3 length equals 12 residues. V shed 1 base and J shed 3 bases, with 1 base lying between them. In DNA form, the CDR3 reads TGTGCCAGCAGCTTAGTCTACAATGAGCAGTTCTTC. This encodes CASSLVYNEQFF.

V gene TRBV30 combines with J gene TRBJ2-3, with 9 positions matching TRBD1. With 0 bases clipped from V and 5 bases from J, the junction kept 3 bases outside the gene matches. The CDR3 is 14 amino acids. Germline V gene sequence: CDR1 GTSNPN, CDR2 SVGIG (reference sequence). The CDR3 sequence is CAWSVNRGLDTQYF. In DNA, the CDR3 is TGTGCCTGGAGTGTAAACAGGGGGCTAGATACGCAGTATTTT. Filled out from reference TRBV30 and TRBJ2-3, the complete variable domain reads SQTIHQWPATLVQPVGSPLSLECTVEGTSNPNLYWYRQAAGRGLQLLFYSVGIGQISSEVPQNLSASRPQDRQFILSSKKLLLSDSGFYLCAWSVNRGLDTQYFGPGTRLTVL.

The chain joins TRBV4-3 to TRBJ2-3; 9 bases fit TRBD2. V lost 4 bases to trimming and J lost 0 bases; unmatched junction nucleotides: 2. Germline V gene data show CDR1 as LGHNA and CDR2 as YSLEER. The CDR3 consists of 15 residues. CDR3 nucleotides: TGCGCCAGCAGCCCGGGACTAGCTAGCACAGATACGCAGTATTTT. Residues: CASSPGLASTDTQYF.

This chain links TRBV7-2 with TRBJ2-2; no firm D call. Looked up from germline, CDR1 is SGHTA and CDR2 is FQGNSA. This CDR3 is built from 16 residues. Trimming took 6 bases from V and 0 from J, leaving 14 bases between them. The CDR3 loop is CASRLGRSSNTGELFF. CDR3 bases: TGTGCCAGCAGACTTGGGCGAAGCTCGAACACCGGGGAGCTGTTTTTT.

The rearrangement uses TRBV5-4 and TRBJ2-1, with TRBD2 matching 13 bases. V gave up 2 bases and J gave up 8 bases; unmatched junction bases: 7. The germline gives CDR1 SGHNT, CDR2 YYREEE (reference sequence). CDR3 length equals 16 residues. DNA for the CDR3: TGTGCCAGCAGCTTCGGGGGGACTAGCGGGGCCGATGAGCAGTTCTTC. Translated: CASSFGGTSGADEQFF.

V gene TRBV7-9 combines with J gene TRBJ1-1; 7 bases are a match to TRBD1. V dropped 5 bases and J dropped 4; count of bases not matched to a gene: 10. The germline CDR1 and CDR2 sequences are SEHNR and FQNEAQ (reference sequence). This CDR3 region has 15 residues. The CDR3 DNA sequence: TGTGCCAGCAGCCTAAGGGACAGAGTACTCACTGAAGCTTTCTTT. This gives the protein CASSLRDRVLTEAFF.

J is TRBJ1-2 and V is TRBV5-1, with D maybe TRBD1 (5 bases). The CDR3 runs 15 residues. Germline lookup yields CDR1 SGHRS and CDR2 YFSETQ. Trimming left V 2 bases short and J 4 bases short, with 15 bases between. Here the CDR3 reads CASSLGSGALYGYTF. CDR3 DNA sequence: TGCGCCAGCAGCTTAGGATCTGGGGCTCTCTATGGCTACACCTTC.

This chain uses TRBV6-1 with TRBJ2-3, with 12 bases identical to TRBD2. The CDR3 runs 15 residues. With V trimmed by 6 bases and J by 6 bases, 7 bases remained unmatched. Germline CDR1 and CDR2: MNHNS and SASEGT. The CDR3 DNA sequence: TGTGCCAGCAGAACGACTAGCGGGGGATCCGATACGCAGTATTTT. Protein sequence: CASRTTSGGSDTQYF.

The chain employs TRBV27 and TRBJ2-7; 10 positions match TRBD1. The CDR3 runs 15 residues. In germline, CDR1 is MNHEY, CDR2 SMNVEV (reference sequence). V lost 5 bases and J lost 2; bases outside the gene matches: 6. CDR3 in DNA: TGTGCCAGCAGTCTAGGGACAGGGGTTCCCTACGAGCAGTACTTC. Translated: CASSLGTGVPYEQYF.

This sequence joins TRBV6-6 and TRBJ1-2; D unclear. Per the germline V gene, CDR1 is MNHNY and CDR2 is SVGAGI (reference sequence). This CDR3 has 13 amino acids. The germline V and J ends were trimmed by 2 bases and 0 bases, with 4 bases remaining between them. The CDR3 loop reads CASSYGPNYGYTF. The CDR3 DNA is TGTGCCAGCAGTTACGGCCCTAACTATGGCTACACCTTC.

The V and J genes are TRBV7-9 and TRBJ2-7; 9 bases match TRBD1. V dropped 2 bases and J dropped 6; count of bases not matched to a gene: 2. Germline values: CDR1 SEHNR, CDR2 FQNEAQ (reference sequence). The CDR3 is 13 amino acids. CDR3 sequence (DNA): TGTGCCAGCAGCTTAAGGGACAGGGTCGAGCAGTACTTC. It yields the protein CASSLRDRVEQYF.

This chain connects TRBV19 to TRBJ2-3; D unclear. Trimming stripped 10 bases from V and 0 bases from J, with 8 bases between. The CDR3 totals 12 residues. Germline CDR1 reads LNHDA; CDR2 reads SQIVND (reference sequence). The CDR3 spells CATLSSTDTQYF. The CDR3 DNA reads TGTGCCACCCTGAGTAGCACAGATACGCAGTATTTT.

The chain combines TRBV10-3 with TRBJ2-2; D is ambiguous. Germline loops: CDR1 ENHRY, CDR2 SYGVKD. V gave up 4 bases and J gave up 2 bases, with 8 bases separating them. This CDR3 comprises 14 residues. CDR3 amino acids: CAISGSSNTGELFF. CDR3 nucleotides: TGTGCCATCAGTGGAAGTAGTAACACCGGGGAGCTGTTTTTT.

The chain uses TRBV5-4 and TRBJ1-1; unclear D gene. CDR1 SGHNT and CDR2 YYREEE come from the germline V gene (reference sequence). CDR3 length: 15 residues. Trimming took 0 bases from V and 1 from J, leaving 10 bases between them. The CDR3 here is CASSLALLGNTEAFF. CDR3 DNA: TGTGCCAGCAGCTTGGCCCTTCTCGGGAACACTGAAGCTTTCTTT.

This rearrangement joins TRBV15 to TRBJ2-7; D remains unclear. The V end lost 1 base, the J end lost 4 bases, and 8 bases lay between the germline ends. Germline CDR1 is LNHNV and CDR2 is YYDKDF (reference sequence). The CDR3 is 13 amino acids. This chain's CDR3 is CATSRGFQYEQYF. The CDR3 DNA reads TGTGCCACCAGCAGAGGGTTCCAGTACGAGCAGTACTTC.

This chain joins TRBV4-2 and TRBJ1-4; D may be TRBD1 (5 bases). CDR3 length: 16 residues. Germline V CDR1 and CDR2: LGHNA, YNFKEQ. V dropped 0 bases and J dropped 0 bases, with 8 bases sitting between them. CDR3 sequence (DNA): TGTGCCAGCAGCCAAGATGACAGTGCAACTAATGAAAAACTGTTTTTT. Its protein product is CASSQDDSATNEKLFF.